The clone carrying this T cell receptor beta chain was seen only a few times. The junction departs from the called germline gene at one end, perhaps through a read error. The sample belongs to a study of blood T cells in healthy people across ages. The germline V gene encodes CDR1 LNHNV and CDR2 YYDKDF (reference sequence). The CDR3 is made up of 13 amino acids. A second PCR of roughly 7 to 11 cycles used a sample-barcoded 5' primer and a J-beta primer mix. One entry per CDR3 protein results from TCRdb running MiXCR on the 5' RACE reads. The table records about a million distinct CDR3 sequences, roughly 50% of them present only once.

This chain links TRBV15 with TRBJ2-7, with D possibly TRBD1 on 5 matching bases. This clonotype was sampled from an older woman in good health. Material for sequencing was blood. The CDR3, as DNA: TGTGCCACTAGCAGAGCAGGGTTCGCCGAGCAGTACTTC. It yields the protein CATSRAGFAEQYF.